This T cell receptor (beta chain) was sequenced during a study of blood T cell repertoires in COVID-19. Contact with a PCR-confirmed or clinician-diagnosed COVID-19 case occurred within 2 weeks of entry. This table comes from immunoSEQ multiplex PCR, and its TCRdb copy is limited to in-frame clones, with some not included. The table shows a few hundred thousand clones, with around nine tenths occurring only once. V lost 0 bases and J lost 6; bases outside the gene matches: 5. Germline CDR1 LGHNA, CDR2 YNFKEQ. The CDR3 contains 16 residues. The sample comprised PBMCs or T cells enriched from blood (not recorded which). The rearrangement links TRBV4-2 to TRBJ1-6; 7 nucleotides align to TRBD1. The source of this sequence is a woman between 25 and 40 years old who had been exposed to COVID-19. The CDR3 loop is CASSQDGGTANSPLHF. Written as DNA, the CDR3 is TGTGCCAGCAGCCAAGATGGGGGGACAGCTAATTCACCCCTCCACTTT.